Sequencing of this TCR beta chain was carried out in a study of regulatory dendritic cells for organ transplantation. Study as a whole: Regulatory dendritic cells came from monocytes given vitamin D3 and IL-10.

In regard to this clone: Its cognate antigen is unknown.

The V gene end was trimmed by 7 bases and the J gene end by 6 bases; junction bases not matched to a gene: 3. CDR3 length equals 13 residues. Germline loops: CDR1 LGHNT, CDR2 FRNRAP. Sorted subsets were CFSE-labeled and cultured approximately 5 days with allogeneic dendritic cells. CD4+ or CD8+ T cells were sorted as naive CD45RA+ or memory CD45RO+. Repertoires were generated with immunoSEQ multiplex PCR, while TCRdb's copy carries only in-frame clones and drops some. This repertoire shows about 10,000 clones, around three fifths found once; its top ten account for approximately 0.54%. This clonotype was sampled from a human donor in good health. The specimen sequenced was naive CD4+ T cells from blood cultured with dendritic cells. Stated subset: CD45RA+ naive T cells. V usage is TRBV12-5 and J usage is TRBJ2-3; 11 bases align to TRBD2. The CDR3, as DNA: TGTGCTAGTGTAGCTAGCGGGGGGGATACGCAGTATTTT. This sequence encodes CASVASGGDTQYF.